A single sample is the source of the 5 T cell receptor beta chains below, sequenced in a study of OX40 agonist ivuxolimab in advanced cancers. Assay: immunoSEQ multiplex PCR; the TCRdb copy retains only in-frame clones and omits some. This sample has 80,000 to 85,000 clones, with about 86% found just once. The sample here was CD4+ or CD8+ T cells sorted from blood, taken in a trial of the OX40 agonist ivuxolimab. The receptors here all came from an adult with an advanced solid tumor such as melanoma, head and neck, liver or kidney cancer.

The genes are TRBV18 and TRBJ1-2; D unclear. The V and J ends lost 6 bases and 4 bases respectively, with 15 bases between them. Germline CDR1 KGHSH, CDR2 LQKENI. This CDR3 contains 14 residues. CDR3 sequence reads: CASSRLGSGYGYTF. CDR3 in DNA: TGTGCCAGCTCTCGCTTAGGGTCTGGCTATGGCTACACCTTC.

This chain links TRBV19 with TRBJ1-1; 8 nucleotides match TRBD1. The V gene's germline CDR1 is LNHDA and CDR2 SQIVND (reference sequence). The CDR3 has 13 amino acids. V shed 3 bases and J 7 bases; nucleotides not matched to a gene: 4. In DNA form, the CDR3 reads TGTGCCAGTAGTATCCAGGGGGCTAATGAAGCTTTCTTT. Protein: CASSIQGANEAFF.

This sequence joins TRBV19 and TRBJ2-1, with TRBD2 matching 8 bases. CDR3 length: 14 residues. The trim removed 7 bases at V and 7 bases at J, leaving 9 bases unmatched. From germline, CDR1 is LNHDA and CDR2 SQIVND (reference sequence). In DNA, the CDR3 is TGTGCCAGTACGCCCAGCGGGAGCATAAATGAGCAGTTCTTC. Translated: CASTPSGSINEQFF.

The chain recombines TRBV6-1 with TRBJ1-5; the D is unclear. Germline CDR1 and CDR2: MNHNS and SASEGT. Trimming left V 6 bases short and J 1 base short, with 10 bases between. The CDR3 spans 14 residues. The CDR3 spells CASRVRGSNQPQHF. DNA for the CDR3: TGTGCCAGCAGGGTAAGAGGGAGCAATCAGCCCCAGCATTTT.

The rearrangement uses TRBV11-2 and TRBJ2-4; a possible D gene is TRBD2 (6 bases). Trimming removed 5 bases from V and 1 base from J, with 12 bases in between. From germline, CDR1 is SGHAT and CDR2 FQNNGV. The CDR3 covers 15 residues. The CDR3 sequence: CASSQLGLAKNIQYF. Here the CDR3 DNA reads TGTGCCAGCAGCCAATTGGGACTGGCCAAAAACATTCAGTACTTC.